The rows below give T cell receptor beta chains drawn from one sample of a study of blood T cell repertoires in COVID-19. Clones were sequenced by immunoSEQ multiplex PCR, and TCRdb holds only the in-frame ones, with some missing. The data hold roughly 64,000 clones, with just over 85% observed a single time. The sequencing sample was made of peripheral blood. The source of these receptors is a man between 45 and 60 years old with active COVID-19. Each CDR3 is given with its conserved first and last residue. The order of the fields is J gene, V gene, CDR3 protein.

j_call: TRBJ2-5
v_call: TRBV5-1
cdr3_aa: CASSLAGETQYF

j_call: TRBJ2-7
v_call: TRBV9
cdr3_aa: CASSVLAGSSYEQYF

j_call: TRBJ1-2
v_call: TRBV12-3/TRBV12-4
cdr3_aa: CASTGQGDGYTF

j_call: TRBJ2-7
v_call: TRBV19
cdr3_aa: CASSMGDRIYEQYF

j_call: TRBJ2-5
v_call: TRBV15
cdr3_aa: CATSPRVAETQYF

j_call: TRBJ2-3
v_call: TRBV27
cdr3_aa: CASSYWTGSDTQYF

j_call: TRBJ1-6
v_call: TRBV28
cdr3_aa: CASSLPGEISYNSPLHF

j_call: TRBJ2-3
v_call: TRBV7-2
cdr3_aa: CASSPGSPTSGGQYF

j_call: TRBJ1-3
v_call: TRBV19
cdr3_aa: CASSLGQGDFGNTIYF

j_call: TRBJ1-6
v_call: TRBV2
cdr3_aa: CASTSNRQGNSPLHF

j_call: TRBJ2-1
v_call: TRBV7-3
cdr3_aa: CASSLASGQGHEQFF